This T cell receptor beta chain was captured by sequencing in a study of cytomegalovirus exposure and HLA in healthy donors. Study-wide results and caveats: Most subjects had HLA-A and HLA-B alleles reportedly predicted accurately by TCR beta sequences. As a later analysis showed, several of the most significant clusters appeared to be linked to common viral pathogens. Some highly shared sequence variants likely arose as a pipeline artifact.

This PCR relied on a set of 60 Vbeta primers and 13 Jbeta primers. Using immunoSEQ multiplex PCR, the repertoire was profiled, and TCRdb retains in-frame clones only, with some absent. The table includes some 270,000 clones, about four fifths detected once. Looked up from germline, CDR1 is MDHEN and CDR2 is SYDVKM. V gave up 7 bases and J gave up 0 bases, with 23 bases separating them. The CDR3 contains 18 residues. With respect to this clone: Antigen unknown.

This receptor was identified in a girl aged 2 to 10 in good health and CMV-seronegative. Sequencing was carried out using PBMCs. The chain recombines TRBV28 with TRBJ2-3; a possible D gene is TRBD2 (5 bases). The CDR3 sequence is CASNPSGRRHRSTDTQYF. The CDR3 DNA reads TGTGCCAGCAACCCCAGTGGGAGACGACATCGGAGCACAGATACGCAGTATTTT.